The clone carrying this T cell receptor (beta chain) was found a few times. Its target is unknown. The sample is drawn from a study of T cells in narcolepsy. Broader study findings: Blood of same and different patients, but not healthy controls, reportedly held recurring autoreactive clonotypes. Some memory CD4+ repertoires had no autoreactive clone sequences.

TCRdb keeps only in-frame clones here, not all; method: immunoSEQ multiplex PCR. Here the sample spans about 25,000 clones, around 85% being singletons. The source is a human donor with narcolepsy. The sequencing sample was made of CD45RA- memory CD4+ T cells from PBMCs.

Written as DNA, the CDR3 is TGTGCCAGCAGCTTACAGGGCAGGGATACGCAGTATTTT. Translation: CASSLQGRDTQYF. V and J are TRBV7-2 and TRBJ2-3; TRBD1 is a possible D gene (5 bases). CDR1 and CDR2 (germline): SGHTA, FQGNSA. The CDR3 is made up of 13 amino acids. V lost 2 bases to trimming and J lost 6 bases, with 9 bases between them. Using reference TRBV7-2 and TRBJ2-3 for the parts outside the CDR3, the full variable domain is GAGVSQSPSNKVTEKGKDVELRCDPISGHTALYWYRQSLGQGLEFLIYFQGNSAPDKSGLPSDRFSAERTGGSVSTLTIQRTQQEDSAVYLCASSLQGRDTQYFGPGTRLTVL.